Described below is a single T cell receptor (beta chain) sequence and its context. The data belong to a study of shared clonotypes between healthy human individuals. TCRdb keeps only in-frame clones here, not all; method: immunoSEQ multiplex PCR. The table includes 1,500,000 or so clones, roughly 96% detected once. This CDR3 is built from 14 residues. CDR1 and CDR2 (germline): MNHEY, SVGAGI. Deletions cut 6 bases from V and 0 bases from J, with 12 bases between. The TCR sequence derives from a man aged 25-45 years in good health. The source material was naive CD4+ T cells sorted from blood. Subset defined: CD45RA+ positively selected. The chain employs TRBV6-5 and TRBJ2-7, with D tentatively TRBD2 (6 bases). The CDR3 sequence is CASRGDGSSYEQYF. CDR3 in DNA: TGTGCCAGCAGGGGGGACGGGAGCTCCTACGAGCAGTACTTC.